Given below is one TCR beta chain in context. The antigen remains unidentified. The data are from a study of T cell responses to AZD1222 COVID-19 vaccine. Overall study results and limits: Donors were largely white British and mainly female; clonal diversity was possibly underestimated. Only five to seven AZD1222 recipients were seropositive at baseline.

The protocol was immunoSEQ multiplex PCR, while the TCRdb copy is restricted to in-frame clones and leaves out a portion. The sample holds about 130,000 clones, roughly 93% seen once. V lost 1 base, J lost 10 bases, and 8 bases lay in between. The CDR3 is 12 amino acids. The germline V gene encodes CDR1 LGHDT and CDR2 YNNKEL (reference sequence). This sample comprised peripheral blood, obtained 28 days after the second AZD1222 dose. The chain carries TRBV3-1 (or the pseudogene TRBV3-2) and TRBJ2-1; no definite D call. The TCR was taken from an adult who received the AZD1222 COVID-19 vaccine. CDR3 coding DNA: TGTGCCAGCAGCCAAGCTGCAGCCGAGCAGTTCTTC. This sequence encodes CASSQAAAEQFF.